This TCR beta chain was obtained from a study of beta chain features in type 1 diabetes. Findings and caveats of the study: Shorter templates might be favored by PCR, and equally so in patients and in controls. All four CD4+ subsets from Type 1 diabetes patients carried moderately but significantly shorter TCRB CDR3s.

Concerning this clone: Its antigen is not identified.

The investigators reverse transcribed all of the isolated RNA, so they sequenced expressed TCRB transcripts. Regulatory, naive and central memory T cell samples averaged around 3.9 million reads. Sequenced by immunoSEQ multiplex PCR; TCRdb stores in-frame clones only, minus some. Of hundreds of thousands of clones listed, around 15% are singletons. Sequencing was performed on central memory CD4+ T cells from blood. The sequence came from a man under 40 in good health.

DNA for the CDR3: TGTGCCAGCAGCTCCCTAAGGGCGGGAGTTATAAGAACAGATACGCAGTATTTT. It is translated as CASSSLRAGVIRTDTQYF. The chain combines TRBV11-2 with TRBJ2-3; 7 bases fit TRBD2. This CDR3 contains 18 residues. CDR1 SGHAT and CDR2 FQNNGV come from the germline V gene. V trimming: 4 bases; J trimming: 3 bases; junction bases outside the gene matches: 16.